The sequence of this T cell receptor beta chain was determined in a study of blood T cell repertoires in COVID-19. Study-level background: Specimens from acute and convalescent COVID-19 originated in the United States, Italy and Spain.

Per the germline V gene, CDR1 is SGHTA and CDR2 is FQGTGA. The length of the CDR3 is 14 residues. The J segment lost 4 bases and the V segment lost 6 bases, leaving 4 bases of the junction unmatched. TCRdb keeps only in-frame clones here, not all; method: immunoSEQ multiplex PCR. The sample lists fewer than 90,000 clones; 72% were seen once. This receptor was identified in an elderly woman with acute or convalescent COVID-19. The sample taken for sequencing was peripheral blood. The gene calls are TRBV7-3 and TRBJ2-5; 11 bases are a match to TRBD2. The CDR3 reads CASSLAGGRETQYF. The CDR3 DNA reads as TGTGCCAGCAGTTTAGCGGGAGGGCGAGAGACCCAGTACTTC.